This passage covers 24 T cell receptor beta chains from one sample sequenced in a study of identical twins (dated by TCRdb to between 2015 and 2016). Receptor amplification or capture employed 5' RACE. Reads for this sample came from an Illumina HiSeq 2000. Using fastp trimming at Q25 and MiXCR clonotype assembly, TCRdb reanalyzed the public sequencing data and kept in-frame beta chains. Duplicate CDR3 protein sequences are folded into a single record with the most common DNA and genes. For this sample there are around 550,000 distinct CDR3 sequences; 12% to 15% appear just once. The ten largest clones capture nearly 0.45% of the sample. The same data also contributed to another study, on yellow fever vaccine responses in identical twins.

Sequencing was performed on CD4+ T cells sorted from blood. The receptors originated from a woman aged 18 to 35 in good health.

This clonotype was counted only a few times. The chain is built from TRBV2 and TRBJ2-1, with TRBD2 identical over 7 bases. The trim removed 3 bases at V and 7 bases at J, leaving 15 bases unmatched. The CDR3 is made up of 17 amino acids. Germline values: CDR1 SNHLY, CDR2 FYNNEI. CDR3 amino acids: CASSERLLAAVQNEQFF. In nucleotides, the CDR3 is TGTGCCAGCAGTGAGCGGCTTCTAGCGGCGGTCCAAAATGAGCAGTTCTTC.

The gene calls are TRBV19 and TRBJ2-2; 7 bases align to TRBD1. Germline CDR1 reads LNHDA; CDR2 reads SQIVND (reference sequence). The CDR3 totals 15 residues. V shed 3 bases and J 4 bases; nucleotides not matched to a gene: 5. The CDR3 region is CASSIGRGPTGELFF. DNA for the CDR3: TGTGCCAGTAGTATTGGTAGGGGGCCCACCGGGGAGCTGTTTTTT.

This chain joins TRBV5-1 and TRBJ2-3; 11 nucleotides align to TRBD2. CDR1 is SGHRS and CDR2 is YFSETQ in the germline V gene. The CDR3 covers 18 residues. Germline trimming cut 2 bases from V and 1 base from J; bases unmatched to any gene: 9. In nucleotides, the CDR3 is TGCGCCAGCAGCTTTGGCGGGACTAGCGGAGGAGGCACAGATACGCAGTATTTT. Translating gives CASSFGGTSGGGTDTQYF.

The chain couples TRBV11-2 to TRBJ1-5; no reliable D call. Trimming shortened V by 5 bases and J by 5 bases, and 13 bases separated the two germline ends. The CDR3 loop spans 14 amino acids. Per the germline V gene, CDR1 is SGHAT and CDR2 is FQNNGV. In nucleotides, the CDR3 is TGTGCCAGCAGCCTCTCGGGCAGCTATCAGCCCCAGCATTTT. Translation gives CASSLSGSYQPQHF.

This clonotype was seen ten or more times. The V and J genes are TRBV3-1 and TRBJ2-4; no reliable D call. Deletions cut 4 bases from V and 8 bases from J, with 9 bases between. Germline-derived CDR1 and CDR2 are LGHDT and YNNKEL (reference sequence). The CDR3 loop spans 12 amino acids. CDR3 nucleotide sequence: TGTGCCAGCAGCCCCGCCCCGGACATTCAGTACTTC. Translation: CASSPAPDIQYF.

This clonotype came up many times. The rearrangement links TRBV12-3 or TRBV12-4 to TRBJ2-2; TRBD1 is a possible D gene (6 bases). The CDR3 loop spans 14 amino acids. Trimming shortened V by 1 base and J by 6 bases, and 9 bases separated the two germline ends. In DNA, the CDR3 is TGTGCCAGCAGTTTAGGTGGGGGCCCCGGGGAGCTGTTTTTT. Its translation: CASSLGGGPGELFF.

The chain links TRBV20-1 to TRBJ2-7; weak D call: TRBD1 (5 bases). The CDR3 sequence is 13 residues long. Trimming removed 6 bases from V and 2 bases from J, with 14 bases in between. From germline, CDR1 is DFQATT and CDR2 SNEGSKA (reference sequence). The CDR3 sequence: CSASGAHPYEQYF. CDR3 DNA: TGCAGTGCGAGTGGGGCACACCCCTACGAGCAGTACTTC.

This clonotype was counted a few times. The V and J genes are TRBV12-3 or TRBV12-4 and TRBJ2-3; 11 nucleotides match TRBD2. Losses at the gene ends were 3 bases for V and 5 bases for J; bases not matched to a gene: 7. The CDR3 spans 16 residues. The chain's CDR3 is CASSFLAGGVGDTQYF. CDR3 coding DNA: TGTGCCAGCAGTTTCCTAGCGGGAGGTGTTGGAGATACGCAGTATTTT.

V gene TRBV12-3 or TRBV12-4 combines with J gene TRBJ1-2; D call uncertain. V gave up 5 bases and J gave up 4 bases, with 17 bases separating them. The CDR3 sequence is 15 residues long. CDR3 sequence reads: CASSQDGGALYGYTF. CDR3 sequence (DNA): TGTGCCAGCAGTCAGGACGGAGGAGCTCTCTATGGCTACACCTTC.

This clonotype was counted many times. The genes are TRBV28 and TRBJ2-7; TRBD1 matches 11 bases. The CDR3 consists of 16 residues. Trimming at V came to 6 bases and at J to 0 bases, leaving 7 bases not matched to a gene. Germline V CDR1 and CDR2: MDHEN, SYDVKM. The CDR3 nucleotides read TGTGCCAGCAGACCATTCGGGACAGGGGGCTCCTACGAGCAGTACTTC. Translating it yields CASRPFGTGGSYEQYF.

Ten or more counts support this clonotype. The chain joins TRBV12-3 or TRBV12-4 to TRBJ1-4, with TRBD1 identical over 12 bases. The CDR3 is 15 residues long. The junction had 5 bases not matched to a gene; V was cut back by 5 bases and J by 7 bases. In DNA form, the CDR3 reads TGTGCCAGCAGTGCCCGGGACAGGGGGCGTGAAAAACTGTTTTTT. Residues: CASSARDRGREKLFF.

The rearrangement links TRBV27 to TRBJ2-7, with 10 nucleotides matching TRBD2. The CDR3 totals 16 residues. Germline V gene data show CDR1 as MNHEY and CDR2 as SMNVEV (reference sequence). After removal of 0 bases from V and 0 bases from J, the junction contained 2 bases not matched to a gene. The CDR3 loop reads CASSLSASGGSYEQYF. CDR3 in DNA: TGTGCCAGCAGTTTATCGGCTAGCGGGGGCTCCTACGAGCAGTACTTC.

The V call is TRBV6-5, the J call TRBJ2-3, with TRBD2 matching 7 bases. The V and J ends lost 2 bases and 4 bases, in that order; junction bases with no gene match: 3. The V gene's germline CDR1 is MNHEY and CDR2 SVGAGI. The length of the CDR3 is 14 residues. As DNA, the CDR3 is TGTGCCAGCAGTTACGGGGGGAGGGCAGATACGCAGTATTTT. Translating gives CASSYGGRADTQYF.

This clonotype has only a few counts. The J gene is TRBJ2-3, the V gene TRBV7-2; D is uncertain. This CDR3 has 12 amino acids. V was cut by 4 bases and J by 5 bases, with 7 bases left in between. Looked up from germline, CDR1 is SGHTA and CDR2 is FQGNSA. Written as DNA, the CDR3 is TGTGCCAGCAGCTGGTTGGGAGATACGCAGTATTTT. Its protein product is CASSWLGDTQYF. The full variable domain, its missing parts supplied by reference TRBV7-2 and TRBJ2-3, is GAGVSQSPSNKVTEKGKDVELRCDPISGHTALYWYRQSLGQGLEFLIYFQGNSAPDKSGLPSDRFSAERTGGSVSTLTIQRTQQEDSAVYLCASSWLGDTQYFGPGTRLTVL.

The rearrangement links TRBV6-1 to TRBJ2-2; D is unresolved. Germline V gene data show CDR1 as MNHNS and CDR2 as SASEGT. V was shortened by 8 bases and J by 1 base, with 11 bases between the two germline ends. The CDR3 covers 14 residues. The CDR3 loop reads CASCRVLNTGELFF. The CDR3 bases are TGTGCCAGCTGTAGGGTATTGAACACCGGGGAGCTGTTTTTT.

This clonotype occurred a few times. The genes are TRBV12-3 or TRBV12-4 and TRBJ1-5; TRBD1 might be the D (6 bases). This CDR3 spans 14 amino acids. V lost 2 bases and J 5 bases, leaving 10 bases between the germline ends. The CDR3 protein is CASSLRGTDQPQHF. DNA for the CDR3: TGTGCCAGCAGTTTAAGGGGGACCGATCAGCCCCAGCATTTT.

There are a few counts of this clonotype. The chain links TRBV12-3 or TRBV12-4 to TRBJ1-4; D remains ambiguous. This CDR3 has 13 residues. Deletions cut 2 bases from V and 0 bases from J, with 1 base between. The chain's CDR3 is CASSLSTNEKLFF. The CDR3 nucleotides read TGTGCCAGCAGTTTATCAACTAATGAAAAACTGTTTTTT.

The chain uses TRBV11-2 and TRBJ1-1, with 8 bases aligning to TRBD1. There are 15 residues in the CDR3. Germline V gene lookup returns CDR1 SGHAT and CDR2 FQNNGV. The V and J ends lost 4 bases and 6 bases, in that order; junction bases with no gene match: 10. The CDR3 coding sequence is TGTGCCAGCAGCTCCTCCGGGACAGGAAAGTCTGAAGCTTTCTTT. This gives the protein CASSSSGTGKSEAFF.

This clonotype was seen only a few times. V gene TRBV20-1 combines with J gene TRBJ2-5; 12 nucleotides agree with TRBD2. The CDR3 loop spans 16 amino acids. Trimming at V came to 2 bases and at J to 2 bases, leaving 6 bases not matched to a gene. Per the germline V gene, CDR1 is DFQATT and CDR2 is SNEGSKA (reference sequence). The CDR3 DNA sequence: TGCAGTGCTAGAAGTGGGACTAGCGGGCCTCAAGAGACCCAGTACTTC. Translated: CSARSGTSGPQETQYF.

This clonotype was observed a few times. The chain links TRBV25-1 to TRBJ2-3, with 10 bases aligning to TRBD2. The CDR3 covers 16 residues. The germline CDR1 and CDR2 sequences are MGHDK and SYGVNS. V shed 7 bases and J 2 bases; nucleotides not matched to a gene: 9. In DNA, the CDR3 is TGTGCCAGCAAGGCTAGCGGGAGAGGAAACACAGATACGCAGTATTTT. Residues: CASKASGRGNTDTQYF.

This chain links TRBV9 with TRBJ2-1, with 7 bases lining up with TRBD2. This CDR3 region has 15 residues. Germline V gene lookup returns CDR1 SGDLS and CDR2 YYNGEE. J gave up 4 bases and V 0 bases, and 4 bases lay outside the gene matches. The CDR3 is CASSVGLAAYNEQFF. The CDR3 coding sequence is TGTGCCAGCAGCGTAGGTCTAGCGGCGTACAATGAGCAGTTCTTC.

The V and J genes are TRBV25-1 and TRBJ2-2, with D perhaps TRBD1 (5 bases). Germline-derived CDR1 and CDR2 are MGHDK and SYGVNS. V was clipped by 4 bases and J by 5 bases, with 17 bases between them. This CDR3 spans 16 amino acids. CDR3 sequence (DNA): TGTGCCAGCAGTGCATCCCCGATGGGGCGGACCGGGGAGCTGTTTTTT. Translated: CASSASPMGRTGELFF.

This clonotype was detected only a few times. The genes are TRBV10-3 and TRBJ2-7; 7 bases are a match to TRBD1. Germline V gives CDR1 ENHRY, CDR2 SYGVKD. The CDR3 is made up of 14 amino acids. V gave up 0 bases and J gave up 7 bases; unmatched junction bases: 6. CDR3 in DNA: TGTGCCATCAGTGAGTCGTGGGACAGACAAGAGCAGTACTTC. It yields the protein CAISESWDRQEQYF.

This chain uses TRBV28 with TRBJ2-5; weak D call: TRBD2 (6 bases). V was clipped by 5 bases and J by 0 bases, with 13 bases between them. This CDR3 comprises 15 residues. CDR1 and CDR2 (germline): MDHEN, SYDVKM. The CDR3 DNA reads TGTGCCAGCAGTAGGACTACCGGTCACCAAGAGACCCAGTACTTC. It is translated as CASSRTTGHQETQYF. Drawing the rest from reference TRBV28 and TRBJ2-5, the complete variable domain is DVKVTQSSRYLVKRTGEKVFLECVQDMDHENMFWYRQDPGLGLRLIYFSYDVKMKEKGDIPEGYSVSREKKERFSLILESASTNQTSMYLCASSRTTGHQETQYFGPGTRLLVL.